Below are 8 T cell receptor beta chains sequenced from a single sample in a study of early T cells in non-severe SARS-CoV-2 infection (dated by TCRdb to about 2021). Libraries were prepared through 5' RACE. The run used a NextSeq 500. The public reads were run again by TCRdb, first through fastp at Q25 and then through MiXCR, and only productive beta chains were kept. Duplicate CDR3 protein sequences are folded into a single record with the most common DNA and genes. Present in this sample are around 50,000 distinct CDR3 sequences, 5.5% to 7.5% of which were seen just once. Less than 5% of the sample goes to the ten largest clones. What was sequenced was whole blood. The receptors were gathered from an adult who was a healthcare worker with PCR-confirmed SARS-CoV-2 infection or an uninfected control (not recorded which).

This clonotype occurred many times. This chain connects TRBV12-3 or TRBV12-4 to TRBJ2-4, with unresolved D. This CDR3 spans 14 amino acids. The V and J ends lost 3 bases and 2 bases respectively, with 8 bases between them. The CDR3 DNA reads TGTGCCAGCAGTTTTGGGTTGCCCAAAAACATTCAGTACTTC. Its protein product is CASSFGLPKNIQYF.

This clonotype was found many times. The V call is TRBV12-3 or TRBV12-4, the J call TRBJ1-5; D gene unclear. The CDR3 loop spans 12 amino acids. The germline V and J ends were trimmed by 6 bases and 5 bases, with 8 bases remaining between them. The chain's CDR3 is CASRSGYQPQHF. The CDR3 nucleotides read TGTGCCAGCAGGTCGGGGTATCAGCCCCAGCATTTT.

This clonotype was seen just once. The chain is built from TRBV20-1 and TRBJ2-7, with TRBD1 matching 9 bases. This CDR3 is 14 amino acids long. CDR1 DFQATT and CDR2 SNEGSKA come from the germline V gene (reference sequence). Unmatched junction bases numbered 4, after V lost 0 bases and J lost 4 bases. CDR3 region: CSARDGTGSYEQYF. The CDR3 DNA follows: TGCAGTGCTAGAGACGGGACAGGGTCTTACGAGCAGTACTTC.

This clonotype was observed many times. The genes are TRBV28 and TRBJ2-4; no clear D gene. This CDR3 has 16 residues. The V gene lost 2 bases and the J gene lost 3 bases, with 14 bases spanning the gap. Germline loops: CDR1 MDHEN, CDR2 SYDVKM. The CDR3 coding sequence is TGTGCCAGCAGTTTAAACTTAGGCTGGGGCAAAAACATTCAGTACTTC. Protein sequence: CASSLNLGWGKNIQYF.

This chain uses TRBV5-1 with TRBJ1-1, with D tentatively TRBD1 (5 bases). V was cut by 0 bases and J by 3 bases, with 9 bases left in between. The germline gives CDR1 SGHRS, CDR2 YFSETQ. The CDR3 spans 14 residues. The CDR3 spells CASSLDRRHTEAFF. CDR3 bases: TGCGCCAGCAGCTTGGACAGGAGACACACTGAAGCTTTCTTT. Filled out from reference TRBV5-1 and TRBJ1-1, the complete variable domain reads KAGVTQTPRYLIKTRGQQVTLSCSPISGHRSVSWYQQTPGQGLQFLFEYFSETQRNKGNFPGRFSGRQFSNSRSEMNVSTLELGDSALYLCASSLDRRHTEAFFGQGTRLTVV.

This clonotype was detected many times. The V gene is TRBV18, the J gene TRBJ1-2; D ambiguous. CDR1 and CDR2 (germline): KGHSH, LQKENI. The CDR3 extends over 15 amino acids. V lost 1 base and J 4 bases, leaving 13 bases between the germline ends. CDR3 bases: TGTGCCAGCTCACCACACGTGGGAGTGGGCTATGGCTACACCTTC. Protein product: CASSPHVGVGYGYTF.

This clonotype was seen only a few times. This chain joins TRBV29-1 and TRBJ2-7; TRBD2 might be the D (5 bases). The CDR3 has 15 amino acids. Germline CDR1 reads SQVTM; CDR2 reads ANQGSEA. Trimming left V 4 bases short and J 4 bases short, with 20 bases between. Written as DNA, the CDR3 is TGCAGCGTTGGGACTTCTGGTAGAGGGCGGTACGAGCAGTACTTC. Protein product: CSVGTSGRGRYEQYF.

This clonotype has at least ten counts. This chain links TRBV20-1 with TRBJ2-2; 8 nucleotides agree with TRBD2. This CDR3 spans 17 amino acids. J gave up 0 bases and V 6 bases, and 12 bases lay outside the gene matches. The germline gives CDR1 DFQATT, CDR2 SNEGSKA (reference sequence). In DNA, the CDR3 is TGCAGTGCCGGCGCTCTAGCGGGTCTTCCGAACACCGGGGAGCTGTTTTTT. It codes for CSAGALAGLPNTGELFF.